These T cell receptor beta chains were read from a single sample in a study of neoadjuvant anti-PD-1 for oral cavity cancer. The method was immunoSEQ multiplex PCR; TCRdb's version includes in-frame clones alone and lacks a portion of them. The sample holds fewer than 7,000 clones, approximately 69% seen once. Sequencing used PBMCs, obtained before nivolumab (anti-PD-1) treatment. These receptors were obtained from a person aged 40 to 85 with oral cavity squamous cell carcinoma. Each CDR3 is given with its conserved first and last residue. Fields, in order: CDR3 length, clone size, D gene, V gene, J gene, CDR3 protein, CDR3 DNA. D genes are given only for firm matches. Some rows have no size entry. The others give once, few or many, or a class for an expanded clone.

14	NA	NA	TRBV2	TRBJ2-7	CASNEGGGFHEQYF	TGTGCCAGCAACGAAGGTGGGGGCTTCCACGAGCAGTACTTC
16	NA	TRBD1	TRBV6-5	TRBJ1-2	CASSYSDRGLNYGYTF	TGTGCCAGCAGTTACTCGGACAGGGGGCTTAACTATGGCTACACCTTC
15	NA	TRBD1	TRBV5-1	TRBJ1-3	CASSLDRETGNTIYF	TGCGCCAGCAGCCTTGACAGGGAAACTGGAAACACCATATATTTT
16	NA	NA	TRBV2	TRBJ2-7	CASSEARGVSSYEQYF	TGTGCCAGCAGTGAAGCGCGTGGGGTTAGCTCCTACGAGCAGTACTTC
14	NA	TRBD1	TRBV2	TRBJ2-2	CASRDRGFTGELFF	TGTGCCAGCAGGGACAGGGGGTTCACCGGGGAGCTGTTTTTT
11	once	NA	TRBV10-3	TRBJ1-1	CAISEGGEAFF	TGTGCCATCAGTGAAGGGGGTGAAGCTTTCTTT
12	NA	NA	TRBV6-1	TRBJ1-2	CASSEVPGVYTF	TGTGCCAGCAGTGAAGTCCCGGGGGTCTACACCTTC
16	NA	NA	TRBV19	TRBJ1-1	CASSIGGGPPGTEAFF	TGTGCCAGTAGTATCGGAGGAGGGCCTCCGGGTACTGAAGCTTTCTTT
15	once	TRBD1	TRBV7-9	TRBJ2-5	CASSLRRGTEETQYF	TGTGCCAGCAGCTTAAGAAGGGGGACAGAAGAGACCCAGTACTTC
16	NA	NA	TRBV27	TRBJ1-6	CASSPRGGADNSPLHF	TGTGCCAGCAGTCCCCGGGGTGGGGCGGATAATTCACCCCTCCACTTT
11	NA	NA	TRBV20-1	TRBJ2-7	CSARDGRLKYF	TGCAGTGCTAGAGATGGCAGGCTAAAGTACTTC
15	NA	NA	TRBV4-2	TRBJ2-7	CASSQASAEVYEQYF	TGTGCCAGCAGCCAAGCCTCAGCCGAGGTCTACGAGCAGTACTTC
16	NA	TRBD2	TRBV7-3	TRBJ2-3	CATRRASGEGTDTQYF	TGTGCCACCCGCAGGGCTAGCGGGGAGGGCACAGATACGCAGTATTTT
15	NA	TRBD1	TRBV5-1	TRBJ1-1	CASNRGPPMNTEAFF	TGCGCCAGCAACAGGGGGCCTCCTATGAACACTGAAGCTTTCTTT
13	NA	NA	TRBV5-4	TRBJ2-7	CASMGGYPYEQYF	TGTGCCAGCATGGGGGGCTACCCCTACGAGCAGTACTTC
16	NA	NA	TRBV4-2	TRBJ2-6	CASSQDQNSGANVLTF	TGTGCCAGCAGCCAAGATCAAAACTCTGGGGCCAACGTCCTGACTTTC
16	NA	NA	TRBV7-2	TRBJ1-1	CASSLDELSLLTEAFF	TGTGCCAGCAGCTTAGATGAACTCTCCCTATTAACTGAAGCTTTCTTT
15	NA	NA	TRBV25-1	TRBJ2-1	CASSEGAGSYNEQFF	TGTGCCAGCAGTGAAGGGGCAGGTTCCTACAATGAGCAGTTCTTC
15	NA	TRBD2	TRBV4-3	TRBJ2-2	CASSQASGGAGELFF	TGCGCCAGCAGCCAAGCCAGCGGGGGGGCCGGGGAGCTGTTTTTT
11	NA	NA	TRBV30	TRBJ1-6	CACNGAATLHF	TGTGCCTGCAACGGGGCAGCGACCCTCCACTTT
13	NA	TRBD2	TRBV7-8	TRBJ2-7	CAAAPSGDYEQYF	TGTGCCGCTGCGCCTAGCGGGGACTACGAGCAGTACTTC
15	NA	NA	TRBV6-5	TRBJ1-1	CASSFGHKMNTEAFF	TGTGCCAGCAGCTTCGGACACAAGATGAACACTGAAGCTTTCTTT
14	NA	NA	TRBV9	TRBJ2-2	CASKGGQNTGELFF	TGTGCCAGTAAGGGGGGCCAGAACACCGGGGAGCTGTTTTTT
13	NA	NA	TRBV2	TRBJ1-5	CASSGQHNQPQHF	TGTGCCAGCAGTGGTCAGCACAATCAGCCCCAGCATTTT
16	once	TRBD2	TRBV9	TRBJ2-7	CASSPGASGTTYEQYF	TGTGCCAGCAGCCCCGGGGCTAGCGGGACTACCTACGAGCAGTACTTC
16	NA	TRBD1	TRBV5-6	TRBJ1-6	CASSPGTGAYNSPLHF	TGTGCCAGCAGCCCCGGGACAGGGGCCTATAATTCACCCCTCCACTTT
14	few	TRBD1	TRBV4-1	TRBJ1-2	CASSQDDRGYGYTF	TGCGCCAGCAGCCAAGATGACAGGGGATATGGCTACACCTTC
15	once	NA	TRBV6-1	TRBJ1-4	CASRLDGRGNEKLFF	TGTGCCAGCAGGCTGGACGGCCGCGGTAATGAAAAACTGTTTTTT
13	NA	NA	TRBV6-6	TRBJ2-5	CASSSNRQETQYF	TGTGCCAGCAGTTCCAATCGTCAAGAGACCCAGTACTTC
17	NA	TRBD1	TRBV19	TRBJ1-2	CASSTIPGTVQNYGYTF	TGTGCCAGTAGCACGATCCCCGGGACAGTACAGAACTATGGCTACACCTTC
13	NA	NA	TRBV19	TRBJ1-2	CASTGGIGYGYTF	TGTGCCAGTACGGGGGGGATCGGCTATGGCTACACCTTC
15	NA	NA	TRBV11-3	TRBJ1-5	CASSAASDNDQPQHF	TGTGCCAGCAGTGCTGCTTCAGACAATGATCAGCCCCAGCATTTT
15	NA	TRBD2	TRBV5-6	TRBJ2-5	CASSPLAGGQETQYF	TGTGCCAGCAGCCCGTTAGCGGGGGGGCAAGAGACCCAGTACTTC
13	once	NA	TRBV5-6	TRBJ2-2	CASSFLRTGELFF	TGTGCCAGCAGCTTTCTCCGGACCGGGGAGCTGTTTTTT
14	NA	NA	TRBV13	TRBJ2-4	CASSSTDRRDIQYF	TGTGCCAGCAGCTCAACCGACAGAAGGGACATTCAGTACTTC
15	few	TRBD1	TRBV30	TRBJ1-4	CAWSGGTDPNEKLFF	TGTGCCTGGAGTGGCGGGACAGACCCAAATGAAAAACTGTTTTTT
16	NA	TRBD2	TRBV11-2	TRBJ2-1	CASSSLRGALYNEQFF	TGTGCCAGCAGCTCTCTGCGGGGGGCACTATACAATGAGCAGTTCTTC
14	NA	NA	TRBV27	TRBJ2-1	CASSSGFGNNEQFF	TGTGCCAGCAGTTCAGGGTTCGGTAACAATGAGCAGTTCTTC
15	NA	TRBD1	TRBV19	TRBJ1-5	CASSPLDRGRQPQHF	TGTGCCAGTAGCCCCCTGGACAGGGGCCGTCAGCCCCAGCATTTT
15	NA	TRBD2	TRBV6-5	TRBJ2-1	CASSPTSGGRNEQFF	TGTGCCAGCAGCCCGACTAGCGGGGGTAGGAATGAGCAGTTCTTC
17	NA	NA	TRBV5-1	TRBJ2-2	CASSLALRTQNTGELFF	TGCGCCAGCAGCTTGGCCTTGAGAACTCAGAACACCGGGGAGCTGTTTTTT
18	few	NA	TRBV4-2	TRBJ2-3	CASSQLFSGEQSTDTQYF	TGTGCCAGCAGCCAACTCTTCTCGGGGGAACAAAGCACAGATACGCAGTATTTT
14	once	TRBD1	TRBV28	TRBJ1-1	CASSFDRGGVEAFF	TGTGCCAGCAGTTTCGACAGGGGGGGAGTTGAAGCTTTCTTT
13	few	NA	TRBV7-9	TRBJ1-4	CASVDSGNEKLFF	TGTGCCAGTGTTGACAGCGGGAATGAAAAACTGTTTTTT
14	few	NA	TRBV6-5	TRBJ1-5	CASSYRGGNQPQHF	TGTGCCAGCAGTTACCGGGGGGGGAATCAGCCCCAGCATTTT
15	NA	NA	TRBV7-8	TRBJ2-6	CASSHNGPGANVLTF	TGTGCCAGCAGTCACAATGGGCCCGGGGCCAACGTCCTGACTTTC
14	NA	TRBD1	TRBV7-2	TRBJ1-1	CASSLDRGGTEAFF	TGTGCCAGCAGCTTGGACAGGGGAGGCACTGAAGCTTTCTTT
15	NA	NA	TRBV11-2	TRBJ2-5	CASSLVVANQETQYF	TGTGCCAGCAGCTTAGTTGTGGCAAACCAAGAGACCCAGTACTTC
17	NA	TRBD2	TRBV14	TRBJ2-5	CASSQVFAVAGMETQYF	TGTGCCAGCAGCCAAGTATTTGCGGTAGCGGGGATGGAGACCCAGTACTTC
16	NA	TRBD1	TRBV28	TRBJ2-7	CASRPNTWGQGNEQYF	TGTGCCAGCAGACCTAATACTTGGGGACAGGGGAACGAGCAGTACTTC
18	NA	TRBD2	TRBV7-6	TRBJ2-3	CASNQYVRGGGGTDTQYF	TGTGCCAGCAACCAATACGTCCGCGGCGGGGGAGGTACAGATACGCAGTATTTT
17	NA	NA	TRBV7-2	TRBJ1-4	CASSLAGPRAANEKLFF	TGTGCCAGCAGCTTAGCGGGTCCTCGAGCCGCTAATGAAAAACTGTTTTTT
13	NA	NA	TRBV7-8	TRBJ1-1	CASVWREGTEAFF	TGTGCCAGCGTCTGGAGGGAAGGGACTGAAGCTTTCTTT
12	NA	TRBD1	TRBV7-3	TRBJ1-1	CASRGRGPLAFF	TGTGCCAGCAGGGGGAGGGGGCCCCTGGCTTTCTTT
15	NA	NA	TRBV19	TRBJ1-3	CASSILLGAGNTIYF	TGTGCCAGTAGTATTTTGTTAGGAGCTGGAAACACCATATATTTT
15	NA	TRBD1	TRBV6-1	TRBJ1-1	CASTPGQGRDRKAFF	TGTGCCAGCACCCCGGGACAGGGAAGGGATCGCAAAGCTTTCTTT
14	NA	NA	TRBV4-3	TRBJ1-5	CASSQDLFNQPQHF	TGCGCCAGCAGCCAAGATCTTTTCAATCAGCCCCAGCATTTT
13	once	NA	TRBV6-1	TRBJ1-6	CASSNDKSSPLHF	TGTGCCAGCAGTAACGACAAGAGCTCACCCCTCCACTTT
14	NA	TRBD2	TRBV9	TRBJ2-2	CASRRGFDTGELFF	TGTGCCAGCCGGCGGGGGTTCGACACCGGGGAGCTGTTTTTT